This T cell receptor beta chain was retrieved from a study of shared clonotypes between healthy human individuals. Every immunoSEQ plate was one replicate of a subset's evenly spread DNA. TCRdb's table, derived via immunoSEQ multiplex PCR, lists solely in-frame clones and lacks some. Among around 1.1 million clones listed, around three quarters were seen once. After removal of 6 bases from V and 4 bases from J, the junction contained 13 bases not matched to a gene. The length of the CDR3 is 16 residues. In germline, CDR1 is SGDLS, CDR2 YYNGEE. This clonotype was sampled from a young man in good health. Some clones in this sample may be carry-over from other donors' samples. The rearrangement uses TRBV9 and TRBJ2-1, with 7 bases identical to TRBD2. The sequenced material came from memory CD4+ T cells from PBMCs. Stated subset: CD45RA-negative fraction. CDR3 protein: CASNTRYRGRYNEQFF. The CDR3 nucleotides read TGTGCCAGCAACACCCGGTATCGCGGGAGATACAATGAGCAGTTCTTC.